A selection of T cell receptor beta chains follows, all from one sample in a study of blood T cells in healthy people across ages. TCRdb re-called the 5' RACE reads with MiXCR, one entry per CDR3 protein. The sample includes 650,000 to 800,000 distinct CDR3 sequences, more than 40% seen only once; the top ten take nearly 20%. Specimen: blood. The receptors come from a man in his 60s in good health. CDR3s include the opening cysteine and the closing phenylalanine or tryptophan. Fields, in order: J gene, V gene, clone size, D gene, CDR3 protein, CDR3 DNA. A D gene is named only where the DNA matches it firmly. The listing skips clone size in some rows; elsewhere it reads once, few, many or a size class.

TRBJ2-5 TRBV20-1 few . CSASLGTTQYF TGCAGTGCTAGCCTGGGGACGACCCAGTACTTC
TRBJ1-2 TRBV29-1 few TRBD1 CSVDRGPLYGYTF TGCAGCGTTGATAGGGGGCCCCTCTATGGCTACACCTTC
TRBJ2-1 TRBV3-1 . TRBD2 CASSQVLTSGPGEQFF TGTGCCAGCAGCCAAGTGTTGACTAGCGGACCAGGTGAGCAGTTCTTC
TRBJ2-3 TRBV5-6 . . CASSLLRGTPSTDTQYF TGTGCCAGCAGCCTATTACGGGGCACACCTAGCACAGATACGCAGTATTTT
TRBJ1-1 TRBV9 . . CASSPHRGSGTEAFF TGTGCCAGCAGCCCGCACCGCGGGTCGGGCACTGAAGCTTTCTTT
TRBJ2-1 TRBV18 . TRBD2 CASSPGLGGNEQFF TGTGCCAGCTCCCCGGGACTAGGGGGAAATGAGCAGTTCTTC
TRBJ2-5 TRBV7-2 . . CASSFLGHLPPETQYF TGTGCCAGCAGCTTTCTCGGACACCTTCCCCCAGAGACCCAGTACTTC
TRBJ1-5 TRBV6-2/TRBV6-3 . . CASSYPNNQPQHF TGTGCCAGCAGTTACCCCAATAATCAGCCCCAGCATTTT
TRBJ2-3 TRBV5-1 . TRBD2 CASSLRSTSGGADTQYF TGCGCCAGCAGCTTACGAAGTACTAGCGGGGGGGCAGATACGCAGTATTTT
TRBJ1-3 TRBV7-2 once . CTGNTIYF TGTACAGGAAACACCATATATTTT
TRBJ2-5 TRBV20-1 . . CSARDPVAFGETQYF TGCAGTGCTAGAGATCCTGTCGCCTTCGGGGAGACCCAGTACTTC
TRBJ2-1 TRBV9 . TRBD2 CASSPRAGPYNEQFF TGTGCCAGCAGCCCAAGAGCGGGGCCCTACAATGAGCAGTTCTTC
TRBJ2-7 TRBV3-1 few TRBD2 CASSRSGGSPYEQYF TGTGCCAGCAGTCGAAGCGGGGGGAGCCCTTACGAGCAGTACTTC
TRBJ2-7 TRBV4-1 . . CASSQVGAGSYEQYF TGCGCCAGCAGCCAAGTGGGCGCGGGTTCCTACGAGCAGTACTTC
TRBJ1-1 TRBV20-1 few . CSASPRTVEAFF TGCAGTGCTTCTCCAAGGACAGTTGAAGCTTTCTTT
TRBJ2-1 TRBV12-3/TRBV12-4 few . CASRRSDLGEGEQFF TGTGCCAGTCGGAGGAGTGACTTGGGTGAAGGTGAGCAGTTCTTC
TRBJ2-1 TRBV7-2 few TRBD2 CASSRPSGGAGNEQFF TGTGCCAGCAGCAGGCCTAGCGGGGGGGCGGGAAATGAGCAGTTCTTC
TRBJ1-2 TRBV20-1 . TRBD1 CSALNEGATAYGYTF TGCAGTGCCCTAAACGAGGGGGCGACCGCCTATGGCTACACCTTC
TRBJ2-3 TRBV7-2 . . CASSLEVLRGRNTDTQYF TGTGCCAGCAGCTTAGAGGTCTTGCGGGGAAGAAACACAGATACGCAGTATTTT
TRBJ2-6 TRBV14 . TRBD1 CASSQVGTGILSGANVLTF TGTGCCAGCAGCCAAGTGGGGACAGGGATTCTGTCTGGGGCCAACGTCCTGACTTTC
TRBJ2-2 TRBV9 . . CASSVAGENTGELFF TGTGCCAGCAGCGTAGCTGGGGAGAACACCGGGGAGCTGTTTTTT
TRBJ1-6 TRBV6-5 . . CASSYSNRANSPLHF TGTGCCAGCAGTTACTCTAACAGGGCGAATTCACCCCTCCACTTT
TRBJ2-7 TRBV4-1 . TRBD1 CASSQDLGQGGPTYEQYF TGCGCCAGCAGCCAAGATCTAGGACAGGGGGGACCTACCTACGAGCAGTACTTC
TRBJ1-5 TRBV6-6 few TRBD1 CASSRQGYQPQHF TGTGCCAGCAGTCGACAGGGCTATCAGCCCCAGCATTTT
TRBJ1-4 TRBV5-1 . . CTSSYGTAAENEKLFF TGCACCAGCAGCTACGGGACGGCGGCAGAAAATGAAAAACTGTTTTTT
TRBJ2-1 TRBV5-1 few . CASHAGSRGNEQFF TGCGCCAGCCACGCAGGGTCCAGAGGCAATGAGCAGTTCTTC
TRBJ2-2 TRBV20-1 . . CSARKGRANTGELFF TGCAGTGCCCGCAAGGGACGAGCGAACACCGGGGAGCTGTTTTTT
TRBJ2-7 TRBV10-3 few . CAISERQNEQYF TGTGCCATCAGTGAAAGACAGAACGAGCAGTACTTC
TRBJ1-6 TRBV29-1 few . CSVMTDFNSPLHF TGCAGCGTGATGACAGATTTTAATTCACCCCTCCACTTT
TRBJ2-4 TRBV11-3 . . CASSLEFGPSKNIQYF TGTGCCAGCAGCTTGGAGTTTGGGCCCTCCAAAAACATTCAGTACTTC
TRBJ1-1 TRBV16 . . CASDQRAAGAHTEAFF TGTGCCAGCGACCAAAGGGCGGCCGGGGCCCACACTGAAGCTTTCTTT
TRBJ1-5 TRBV12-5 . . CASGSVQGGTSNQPQHF TGTGCTAGTGGTTCGGTACAGGGTGGGACTAGCAATCAGCCCCAGCATTTT
TRBJ2-2 TRBV7-3 . TRBD1 CASSLTGPSNTGELFF TGTGCCAGCAGCCTGACAGGGCCTTCGAACACCGGGGAGCTGTTTTTT
TRBJ1-1 TRBV6-2/TRBV6-3 . . CASSYSVTAEAFF TGTGCCAGCAGTTACAGTGTGACAGCTGAAGCTTTCTTT
TRBJ2-1 TRBV7-2 . . CASSSPLGEQFF TGTGCCAGCAGCTCCCCCTTGGGGGAGCAGTTCTTC
TRBJ2-7 TRBV9 . . CASSVGDQGEQYF TGTGCCAGCAGCGTGGGAGACCAAGGCGAGCAGTACTTC